This T cell receptor beta chain was identified during a study of CD8 T cells in ankylosing spondylitis. This clonotype was counted only a few times. Its target is unknown. TCRdb re-derived calls from the 5' RACE reads in MiXCR, one entry per CDR3 protein. The sample contains over 450,000 distinct CDR3 sequences, more than 9.5% of which appear only once. Findings and limits, study-wide: Blood of patients with ankylosing spondylitis appeared to be characterized by a TCR beta motif of eight highly homologous variants.

Germline values: CDR1 SQVTM, CDR2 ANQGSEA. The V gene lost 8 bases and the J gene lost 0 bases, with 9 bases spanning the gap. The CDR3 is made up of 12 amino acids. The sequencing sample was made of blood, either unsorted or a sorted T cell fraction (not recorded which). The sequence came from a male donor with ankylosing spondylitis. This chain connects TRBV29-1 to TRBJ2-3; D not certain. CDR3 region: CSRAGSTDTQYF. In DNA form, the CDR3 reads TGCAGCAGGGCAGGTAGCACAGATACGCAGTATTTT.